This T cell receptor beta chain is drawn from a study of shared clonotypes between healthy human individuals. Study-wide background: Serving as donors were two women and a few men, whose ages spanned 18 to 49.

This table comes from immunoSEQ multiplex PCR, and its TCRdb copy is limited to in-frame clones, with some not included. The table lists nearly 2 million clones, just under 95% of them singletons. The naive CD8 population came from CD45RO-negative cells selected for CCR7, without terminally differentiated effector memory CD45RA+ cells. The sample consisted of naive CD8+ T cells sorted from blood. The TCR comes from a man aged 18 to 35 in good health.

CDR3 residues: CASSIIPSGGNNEQFF. The CDR3 bases are TGTGCCAGCAGCATCATTCCTAGCGGGGGCAACAATGAGCAGTTCTTC. This sequence joins TRBV5-5 and TRBJ2-1, with TRBD2 matching over 10 bases. This CDR3 is built from 16 residues. After removal of 4 bases from V and 5 bases from J, the junction contained 9 bases not matched to a gene. Germline values: CDR1 SGHKS, CDR2 YYEKEE (reference sequence). The full variable domain, its missing parts supplied by reference TRBV5-5 and TRBJ2-1, is DAGVTQSPTHLIKTRGQQVTLRCSPISGHKSVSWYQQVLGQGPQFIFQYYEKEERGRGNFPDRFSARQFPNYSSELNVNALLLGDSALYLCASSIIPSGGNNEQFFGPGTRLTVL.